This record concerns one TCR beta chain sequence. Its antigen is currently unknown. The sample belongs to a study of cytomegalovirus exposure and HLA in healthy donors. Study outcomes and limitations: Presence/absence analyses assumed roughly uniform sequencing depth across donors. Association of a missense DCLRE1C variant with TCR beta V- and J-gene trimming was reported in a later analysis.

PCR amplification relied on 60 Vbeta primers (plus 13 Jbeta primers). The protocol was immunoSEQ multiplex PCR, while the TCRdb copy is restricted to in-frame clones and leaves out a portion. In all, the sample yields about 87,000 clones. Between the trimmed V and J ends, which lost 1 base and 5 bases, there was a span of 14 bases. The CDR3 contains 15 residues. Germline V lookup: CDR1 SGHVS, CDR2 FQNEAQ. The chain is built from TRBV7-8 and TRBJ2-5, with D possibly matching TRBD1 (5 bases). This receptor was obtained from a man in his fifties in good health and CMV-seropositive. Sequencing was performed on PBMCs. The CDR3 region has the DNA TGTGCCAGCAGCTTAGGTCACCTACCAGGGGAGACCCAGTACTTC. Protein sequence: CASSLGHLPGETQYF.